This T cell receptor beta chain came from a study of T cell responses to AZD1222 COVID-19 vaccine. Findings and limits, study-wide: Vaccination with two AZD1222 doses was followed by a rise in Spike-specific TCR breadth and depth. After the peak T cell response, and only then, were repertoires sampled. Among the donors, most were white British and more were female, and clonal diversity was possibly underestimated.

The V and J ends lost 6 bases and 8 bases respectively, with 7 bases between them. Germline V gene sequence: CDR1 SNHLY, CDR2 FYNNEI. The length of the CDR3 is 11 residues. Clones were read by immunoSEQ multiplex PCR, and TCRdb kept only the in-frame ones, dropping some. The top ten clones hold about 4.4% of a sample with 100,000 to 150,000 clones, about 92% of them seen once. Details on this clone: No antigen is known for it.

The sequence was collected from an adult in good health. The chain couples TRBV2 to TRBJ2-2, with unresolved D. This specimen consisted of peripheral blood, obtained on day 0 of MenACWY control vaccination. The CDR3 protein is CASRAEGELFF. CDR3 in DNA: TGTGCCAGCAGGGCGGAAGGGGAGCTGTTTTTT.